A single sample is the source of the 12 T cell receptor beta chains below, sequenced in a study of early stage breast cancer tumors. TCRdb's copy holds only in-frame clones and misses some; the assay was immunoSEQ multiplex PCR. Of under 12,000 clones in the sample, approximately 78% were seen once. The sample taken for sequencing was breast tumor tissue. Receptor source: a person aged 40-50 years with breast cancer.

A single count supports this clone. The chain carries TRBV30 and TRBJ2-7; D is uncertain. Deletions cut 3 bases from V and 1 base from J, with 4 bases between. CDR3 length: 11 amino acids. The germline gives CDR1 GTSNPN, CDR2 SVGIG (reference sequence). CDR3 residues: CAWRKSYEQYF. Here the CDR3 DNA reads TGTGCCTGGAGGAAGTCCTACGAGCAGTACTTC.

The chain uses TRBV6-5 and TRBJ2-1; tentatively, D is TRBD2 (7 bases). The CDR3 consists of 15 residues. The germline V gene has CDR1 MNHEY and CDR2 SVGAGI. The V and J ends lost 7 bases and 8 bases respectively, with 21 bases between them. The CDR3 coding sequence is TGTGCCAGCACCGCACCGGGGGGAGGGGGTCATGAGCAGTTCTTC. This codes for CASTAPGGGGHEQFF.

This clone was seen a single time. The chain combines TRBV18 with TRBJ2-1; D is undetermined. The length of the CDR3 is 16 residues. Germline CDR1 and CDR2: KGHSH and LQKENI. V was cut by 3 bases and J by 0 bases, with 12 bases left in between. The CDR3 sequence is CASSPVQASSYNEQFF. The CDR3 DNA sequence: TGTGCCAGCTCACCGGTACAAGCGAGCTCCTACAATGAGCAGTTCTTC.

The chain is built from TRBV27 and TRBJ2-1, with D hard to call. This CDR3 has 13 amino acids. V was cut by 8 bases and J by 0 bases, with 8 bases left in between. The germline CDR1 and CDR2 sequences are MNHEY and SMNVEV (reference sequence). The CDR3 reads CASGPDSYNEQFF. The CDR3 bases are TGTGCCAGCGGGCCCGACTCCTACAATGAGCAGTTCTTC.

There are a few counts of this clone. This chain links TRBV7-6 with TRBJ2-1; D is unresolved. Germline CDR1 and CDR2: SGHVS and FNYEAQ. V was cut by 5 bases and J by 6 bases, with 8 bases left in between. The CDR3 runs 12 residues. DNA of the CDR3: TGTGCCAGCAGCCCTACCGTCAATGAGCAGTTCTTC. As protein: CASSPTVNEQFF.

V and J are TRBV6-1 and TRBJ2-7; 10 bases line up with TRBD1. Germline CDR1 is MNHNS and CDR2 is SASEGT. The CDR3 contains 15 residues. V shed 3 bases, J shed 3 bases, and the junction held 5 bases outside the gene matches. The CDR3 spells CASSERQGAGYEQYF. The CDR3 nucleotides are TGTGCCAGCAGTGAGAGACAGGGGGCAGGCTACGAGCAGTACTTC.

V is TRBV11-2 and J is TRBJ1-5; D ambiguous. CDR3 length: 14 amino acids. CDR1 and CDR2 from the germline V gene are SGHAT and FQNNGV. V lost 0 bases and J 2 bases, leaving 5 bases between the germline ends. DNA for the CDR3: TGTGCCAGCAGCTTAGATGGGGGCAATCAGCCCCAGCATTTT. As protein: CASSLDGGNQPQHF.

This clone appeared once. This chain joins TRBV7-9 and TRBJ1-2; 7 bases match TRBD1. The CDR3 contains 13 residues. Germline V gene lookup returns CDR1 SEHNR and CDR2 FQNEAQ (reference sequence). V was pared by 7 bases and J by 4 bases, with 6 bases of the junction left unmatched. For the CDR3, the DNA is TGTGCCAGCACCCCAAGGGACAGCTATGGCTACACCTTC. Amino acids: CASTPRDSYGYTF.

The CDR3 loop is CASSLKAGQGSYNEQFF. Written as DNA, the CDR3 is TGTGCCAGCAGCCTTAAGGCGGGACAGGGCTCCTACAATGAGCAGTTCTTC. The chain recombines TRBV7-3 with TRBJ2-1; 9 bases are a match to TRBD1. The CDR3 has 17 amino acids. J gave up 0 bases and V 5 bases, and 8 bases lay outside the gene matches. Germline CDR1 is SGHTA and CDR2 is FQGTGA.

The chain is built from TRBV28 and TRBJ2-1; no reliable D call. Trimming cost V 6 bases and J 8 bases, with 20 bases left between them. Germline assignment: CDR1 MDHEN and CDR2 SYDVKM. This CDR3 contains 15 residues. CDR3 coding DNA: TGTGCCAGCAGCTCAATGAGACTCCTACGGGATGAGCAGTTCTTC. It codes for CASSSMRLLRDEQFF.

The chain uses TRBV27 and TRBJ2-7; 10 nucleotides agree with TRBD2. The CDR3 runs to 15 residues. Germline V gene data show CDR1 as MNHEY and CDR2 as SMNVEV (reference sequence). V gave up 5 bases and J gave up 7 bases; unmatched junction bases: 11. CDR3 sequence: CASSPNGAGGEEQYF. For the CDR3, the DNA is TGTGCCAGCAGTCCCAACGGAGCGGGAGGGGAAGAGCAGTACTTC.

The chain links TRBV11-1 to TRBJ2-1; TRBD2 agrees at 7 bases. CDR1 and CDR2 (germline): SGHAT, FQDESV (reference sequence). The CDR3 has 17 residues. V lost 1 base and J lost 7; bases outside the gene matches: 13. The CDR3 region has the DNA TGTGCCAGCAGCTTAGAATGGGGCGGGAGTTATCAGAATGAGCAGTTCTTC. Translation gives CASSLEWGGSYQNEQFF.